The 17 T cell receptor beta chains in this list originate from one sample, sequenced in a study of beta chain features in type 1 diabetes. Isolated RNA was reverse transcribed in full, so expressed TCRB transcripts were sequenced. Libraries were prepared by immunoSEQ multiplex PCR; TCRdb keeps only in-frame clonotypes and omits some of them. Among under 900,000 clones listed, around a sixth were seen once. Source material: naive CD4+ T cells from blood. The origin of the receptors is a woman in her late teens or twenties in good health.

This rearrangement joins TRBV7-2 to TRBJ2-3, with TRBD2 identical over 8 bases. The V gene end was trimmed by 5 bases and the J gene end by 6 bases; junction bases not matched to a gene: 10. The CDR3 has 15 amino acids. Per the germline V gene, CDR1 is SGHTA and CDR2 is FQGNSA. The CDR3 DNA follows: TGTGCCAGCAGCCTCCTGCCGGGAGGGCGCGATACGCAGTATTTT. It yields the protein CASSLLPGGRDTQYF.

This clone was counted between two and nine times. V is TRBV28 and J is TRBJ1-3, with D possibly being TRBD1 (5 bases). The CDR3 is 15 residues long. Germline V gives CDR1 MDHEN, CDR2 SYDVKM. The V end lost 6 bases, the J end lost 4 bases, and 16 bases lay between the germline ends. Here the CDR3 reads CASRLAAAGGNTIYF. The CDR3 DNA reads TGTGCCAGCAGGCTCGCTGCGGCAGGGGGAAACACCATATATTTT. Full variable domain (remainder filled in from reference TRBV28 and TRBJ1-3): DVKVTQSSRYLVKRTGEKVFLECVQDMDHENMFWYRQDPGLGLRLIYFSYDVKMKEKGDIPEGYSVSREKKERFSLILESASTNQTSMYLCASRLAAAGGNTIYFGEGSWLTVV.

CDR3 DNA sequence: TGTGCCAGCAGCCAAGGGCAGCCGGGCACTGAAGCTTTCTTT. Residues: CASSQGQPGTEAFF. The chain carries TRBV14 and TRBJ1-1; D not resolved. The V and J ends lost 1 base and 4 bases respectively, with 10 bases between them. This CDR3 has 14 residues. Germline CDR1 and CDR2: SGHDN and FVKESK.

This clone was detected a few times. The rearrangement uses TRBV4-1 and TRBJ1-2; D is uncertain. This CDR3 spans 14 amino acids. The V end lost 1 base, the J end lost 4 bases, and 10 bases lay between the germline ends. Germline lookup yields CDR1 MGHRA and CDR2 YSYEKL. The CDR3 region is CASSQVNSLYGYTF. CDR3 DNA: TGCGCCAGCAGCCAAGTGAACAGCCTCTATGGCTACACCTTC.

This clone has just a few counts. The V and J genes are TRBV11-1 and TRBJ2-7; D might be TRBD1 (6 bases). The CDR3 has 14 amino acids. Between the trimmed V and J ends, which lost 3 bases and 6 bases, there was a span of 15 bases. Germline CDR1 SGHAT, CDR2 FQDESV (reference sequence). The CDR3 nucleotides are TGTGCCAGCAGCTTCGCAGGGGCCGGACTCGAGCAGTACTTC. Protein product: CASSFAGAGLEQYF. Full variable domain (remainder filled in from reference TRBV11-1 and TRBJ2-7): EAEVAQSPRYKITEKSQAVAFWCDPISGHATLYWYRQILGQGPELLVQFQDESVVDDSQLPKDRFSAERLKGVDSTLKIQPAELGDSAMYLCASSFAGAGLEQYFGPGTRLTVT.

Only a few counts were recorded for this clone. The rearrangement links TRBV27 to TRBJ1-1; D unclear. This CDR3 is 14 amino acids long. Germline assignment: CDR1 MNHEY and CDR2 SMNVEV (reference sequence). V was clipped by 2 bases and J by 1 base, with 8 bases between them. Here the CDR3 reads CASSLNTWNTEAFF. CDR3 sequence (DNA): TGTGCCAGCAGTTTAAACACCTGGAACACTGAAGCTTTCTTT.

The chain carries TRBV7-9 and TRBJ2-6, with TRBD1 matching over 8 bases. Unmatched junction bases numbered 9, after V lost 5 bases and J lost 0 bases. Germline CDR1 reads SEHNR; CDR2 reads FQNEAQ (reference sequence). The CDR3 has 18 residues. The CDR3 reads CASSTGQGPISGANVLTF. The CDR3 DNA is TGTGCCAGCAGCACCGGACAGGGTCCCATCTCTGGGGCCAACGTCCTGACTTTC.

This sequence joins TRBV28 and TRBJ2-1, with 8 nucleotides matching TRBD2. Germline CDR1 MDHEN, CDR2 SYDVKM. V lost 6 bases to trimming and J lost 2 bases; unmatched junction nucleotides: 3. The CDR3 loop spans 14 amino acids. This CDR3 reads CASRLAGPYNEQFF. The CDR3 region has the DNA TGTGCCAGCAGGTTAGCGGGACCCTACAATGAGCAGTTCTTC.

About this clone itself: A much larger clonotype is one base distant, so this may be a read error. Distinct nucleotide sequences in the sample also encode this CDR3. The J gene is TRBJ2-3, the V gene TRBV28; D is unclear. The CDR3 sequence is 12 residues long. Trimming took off 6 bases at V and 0 bases at J, with 4 bases between the two ends. CDR1 is MDHEN and CDR2 is SYDVKM in the germline V gene. CDR3 bases: TGTGCCAGCAGGCTAAGCACAGATACGCAGTATTTT. Protein product: CASRLSTDTQYF. Combining the CDR3 with reference TRBV28 and TRBJ2-3 gives the whole variable domain DVKVTQSSRYLVKRTGEKVFLECVQDMDHENMFWYRQDPGLGLRLIYFSYDVKMKEKGDIPEGYSVSREKKERFSLILESASTNQTSMYLCASRLSTDTQYFGPGTRLTVL.

The CDR3 here is CASSPRRGYGTSGRALDTQYF. The CDR3 DNA is TGCGCCAGCAGCCCTCGTCGGGGTTACGGGACTAGCGGGAGGGCCTTGGATACGCAGTATTTT. The chain couples TRBV4-3 to TRBJ2-3, with TRBD2 matching over 16 bases. V trimming: 4 bases; J trimming: 6 bases; junction bases outside the gene matches: 19. The CDR3 sequence is 21 residues long. Germline loops: CDR1 LGHNA, CDR2 YSLEER.

This clone was observed a handful of times. This rearrangement joins TRBV4-1 to TRBJ2-7, with 11 bases lining up with TRBD2. The J segment lost 6 bases and the V segment lost 2 bases, leaving 6 bases of the junction unmatched. From germline, CDR1 is MGHRA and CDR2 YSYEKL. This CDR3 spans 15 amino acids. The DNA for the CDR3 is TGCGCCAGCAGCCAACTTACGACTAGCGGGGTCGAGCAGTACTTC. This sequence encodes CASSQLTTSGVEQYF.

The chain employs TRBV7-3 and TRBJ2-2; 8 bases are shared with TRBD2. Per the germline V gene, CDR1 is SGHTA and CDR2 is FQGTGA. J lost 0 bases, V lost 3 bases, and 3 bases had no gene match. This CDR3 spans 16 amino acids. The CDR3 loop reads CASSFSGLANTGELFF. The DNA for the CDR3 is TGTGCCAGCAGCTTCTCGGGACTAGCGAACACCGGGGAGCTGTTTTTT. The entire variable domain, with the rest obtained from reference TRBV7-3 and TRBJ2-2, is as follows: GAGVSQTPSNKVTEKGKYVELRCDPISGHTALYWYRQSLGQGPEFLIYFQGTGAADDSGLPNDRFFAVRPEGSVSTLKIQRTERGDSAVYLCASSFSGLANTGELFFGEGSRLTVL.

This clone has just a few counts. The chain couples TRBV5-1 to TRBJ1-2; no definite D call. Germline assignment: CDR1 SGHRS and CDR2 YFSETQ. This CDR3 has 13 amino acids. Trimming shortened V by 4 bases and J by 7 bases, and 14 bases separated the two germline ends. CDR3 DNA sequence: TGCGCCAGCAGCCGAGATAGGGAGGGTGGCTACACCTTC. This encodes CASSRDREGGYTF. Using reference TRBV5-1 and TRBJ1-2 for the parts outside the CDR3, the full variable domain is KAGVTQTPRYLIKTRGQQVTLSCSPISGHRSVSWYQQTPGQGLQFLFEYFSETQRNKGNFPGRFSGRQFSNSRSEMNVSTLELGDSALYLCASSRDREGGYTFGSGTRLTVV.

This clone has just a few counts. V gene TRBV7-9 combines with J gene TRBJ2-1; 8 bases fit TRBD2. Germline CDR1 reads SEHNR; CDR2 reads FQNEAQ (reference sequence). Trimming cost V 5 bases and J 9 bases; bases outside gene matches: 12. CDR3 length: 15 amino acids. CDR3 nucleotide sequence: TGTGCCAGCAGCCCGGATGGCGGGAGGTACGCTGAGCAGTTCTTC. Its protein is CASSPDGGRYAEQFF.

CDR3 DNA: TGTGCCAGCAGTTCAACAGGGGATGGGAACATTCAGTACTTC. Residues: CASSSTGDGNIQYF. V usage is TRBV6-5 and J usage is TRBJ2-4, with 7 bases fitting TRBD1. This CDR3 comprises 14 residues. Trimming took 4 bases from V and 7 from J; bases not matched to a gene: 7. Germline assignment: CDR1 MNHEY and CDR2 SVGAGI.

The rearrangement links TRBV5-1 to TRBJ2-3; either TRBD1 or TRBD2 may supply D (5 bases each). The germline CDR1 and CDR2 sequences are SGHRS and YFSETQ. The CDR3 has 17 residues. V was cut by 4 bases and J by 3 bases, with 21 bases left in between. This chain's CDR3 is CASSPRVGAVGTDTQYF. For the CDR3, the DNA is TGCGCCAGCAGCCCGAGGGTCGGGGCTGTGGGTACAGATACGCAGTATTTT.

V is TRBV2 and J is TRBJ2-3; 13 bases agree with TRBD2. The CDR3 contains 16 residues. CDR1 and CDR2 from the germline V gene are SNHLY and FYNNEI. The V and J ends lost 6 bases and 7 bases, in that order; junction bases with no gene match: 10. The CDR3 loop is CASSPRLAGGLYTQYF. CDR3 coding DNA: TGTGCCAGCAGCCCTCGACTAGCGGGAGGCTTATATACGCAGTATTTT.